The present TCR beta chain was sequenced within a study of human T cells and chemical hapten exposure. Overall study context: Skin of the upper inner arm, approximately 2 cm by approximately 2 cm, received 2% DPC for sensitization.

This clonotype was detected only a few times. Trimming removed 10 bases from V and 6 bases from J, with 14 bases in between. From germline, CDR1 is LGHDT and CDR2 YNNKEL (reference sequence). The CDR3 sequence is 12 residues long. Per the study methods: With a range of about 20,000 to 750,000, the median per sample was around 97,000 TCRs. TCRdb re-called the RACE reads with MiXCR, one entry per CDR3 protein. The V and J calls were not made by the authors but by TCRdb's processing. The sample lists a few hundred thousand distinct CDR3 sequences; about 6.9% were seen once. Indicated time point: patch test 2, 6 weeks after DPC sensitization. Treatment given: therapeutic diphenylcyclopropenone sensitization with weekly scalp DPC.

This clonotype was sampled from a woman aged 18-29 years with alopecia areata. Some clones in this sample may be carry-over from other donors' samples. This material consisted of whole blood, taken in connection with sensitization to the hapten diphenylcyclopropenone (DPC). The chain has TRBV3-1 and TRBJ2-3, with D possibly matching TRBD2 (6 bases). The CDR3 loop is CATQRGADTQYF. The CDR3 DNA is TGTGCCACCCAACGCGGGGCCGATACGCAGTATTTT.